This TCR beta chain was sequenced for a study of metastatic and nonmetastatic thyroid tumors. Concerning this clone: This may come from a read error, since a much larger clone is one base off.

The CDR3 contains 14 residues. Germline V CDR1 and CDR2: SGHTS, YDEGEE. All patients were untreated before thyroid surgery. With MiXCR, TCRdb reprocessed the PCR reads. The sample holds about 40,000 clones, approximately 13% seen once. The sequencing input was blood. This TCR was recovered from a female donor with papillary thyroid cancer or a benign thyroid nodule (not recorded which). Some clones in this sample may be carry-over from other donors' samples. The rearrangement uses TRBV5-8 and TRBJ2-5; D ambiguous. The CDR3 loop is CASSLMGSPETQCF. The CDR3 DNA reads as TGTGCCAGCAGCTTGATGGGTAGCCCAGAGACCCAGTGCTTC.